Shown below are 2 T cell receptor beta chains from a single sample sequenced in a study of lymphopenia after photon versus proton radiotherapy. Here immunoSEQ multiplex PCR was the method, and the copy in TCRdb shows in-frame clones only, minus some. Seen here are under 65,000 clones, roughly 80% observed once, and the top ten hold around 2.2%. Here the sequenced sample was peripheral blood, taken from a patient treated with proton-based radiotherapy. These receptors all stem from a man between 60 and 75 years old with pancreatic cancer.

The CDR3 region is CASRSGKRGNTDTQYF. Here the CDR3 DNA reads TGTGCCAGCAGGTCGGGGAAAAGGGGGAACACAGATACGCAGTATTTT. The rearrangement uses TRBV28 and TRBJ2-3; TRBD1 is a possible D gene (6 bases). V lost 6 bases and J 2 bases, leaving 18 bases between the germline ends. The CDR3 has 16 residues. CDR1 is MDHEN and CDR2 is SYDVKM in the germline V gene.

The chain employs TRBV19 and TRBJ1-2; no definite D call. This CDR3 is 10 amino acids long. Per the germline V gene, CDR1 is LNHDA and CDR2 is SQIVND (reference sequence). Trimming cost V 9 bases and J 12 bases, with 14 bases left between them. CDR3: CARRYAVNTF. The CDR3 DNA reads TGTGCCAGACGCTACGCCGTGAACACCTTC.